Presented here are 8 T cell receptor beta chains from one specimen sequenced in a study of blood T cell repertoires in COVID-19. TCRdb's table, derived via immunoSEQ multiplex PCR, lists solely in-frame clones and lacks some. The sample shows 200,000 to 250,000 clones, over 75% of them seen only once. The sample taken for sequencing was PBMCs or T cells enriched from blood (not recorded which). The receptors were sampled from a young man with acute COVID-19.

The CDR3 spells CAISESAGGNEQFF. In DNA, the CDR3 is TGTGCCATCAGTGAGTCGGCAGGGGGGAATGAGCAGTTCTTC. The rearrangement joins TRBV10-3 to TRBJ2-1, with D tentatively TRBD1 (7 bases). Trimming stripped 0 bases from V and 7 bases from J, with 10 bases between. Per the germline V gene, CDR1 is ENHRY and CDR2 is SYGVKD. The CDR3 spans 14 residues.

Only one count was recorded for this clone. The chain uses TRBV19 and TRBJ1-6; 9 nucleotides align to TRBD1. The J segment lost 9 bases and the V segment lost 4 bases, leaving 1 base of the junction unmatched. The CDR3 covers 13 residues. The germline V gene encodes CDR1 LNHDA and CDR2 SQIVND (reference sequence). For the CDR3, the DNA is TGTGCCAGTAGTACGGACAGGGGTTCACCCCTCCACTTT. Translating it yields CASSTDRGSPLHF.

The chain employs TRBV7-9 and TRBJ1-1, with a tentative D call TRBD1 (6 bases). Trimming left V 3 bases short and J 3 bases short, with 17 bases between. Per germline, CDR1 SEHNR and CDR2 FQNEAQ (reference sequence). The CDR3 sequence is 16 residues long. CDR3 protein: CASSFGKGVMDTEAFF. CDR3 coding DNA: TGTGCCAGCAGCTTCGGTAAGGGGGTAATGGACACTGAAGCTTTCTTT. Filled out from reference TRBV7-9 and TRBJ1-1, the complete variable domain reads DTGVSQNPRHKITKRGQNVTFRCDPISEHNRLYWYRQTLGQGPEFLTYFQNEAQLEKSRLLSDRFSAERPKGSFSTLEIQRTEQGDSAMYLCASSFGKGVMDTEAFFGQGTRLTVV.

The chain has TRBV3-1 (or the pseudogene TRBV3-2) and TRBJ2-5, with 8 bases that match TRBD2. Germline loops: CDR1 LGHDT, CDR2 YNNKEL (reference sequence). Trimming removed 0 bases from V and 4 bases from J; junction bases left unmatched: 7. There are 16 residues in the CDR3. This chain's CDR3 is CASSQDFGGAGETQYF. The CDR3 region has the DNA TGTGCCAGCAGCCAAGATTTCGGGGGGGCCGGAGAGACCCAGTACTTC.

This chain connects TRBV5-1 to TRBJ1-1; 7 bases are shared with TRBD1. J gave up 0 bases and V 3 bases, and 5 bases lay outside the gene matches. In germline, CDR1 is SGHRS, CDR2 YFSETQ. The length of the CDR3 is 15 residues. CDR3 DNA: TGCGCCAGCAGCTCCGGGACAGTGATGAACACTGAAGCTTTCTTT. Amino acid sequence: CASSSGTVMNTEAFF.

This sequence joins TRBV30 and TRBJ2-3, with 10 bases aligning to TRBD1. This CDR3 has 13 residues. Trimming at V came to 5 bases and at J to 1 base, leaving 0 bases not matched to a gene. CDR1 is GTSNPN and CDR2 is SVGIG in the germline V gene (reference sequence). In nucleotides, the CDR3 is TGTGCCTGGGGGACAGGGGGCACAGATACGCAGTATTTT. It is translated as CAWGTGGTDTQYF.

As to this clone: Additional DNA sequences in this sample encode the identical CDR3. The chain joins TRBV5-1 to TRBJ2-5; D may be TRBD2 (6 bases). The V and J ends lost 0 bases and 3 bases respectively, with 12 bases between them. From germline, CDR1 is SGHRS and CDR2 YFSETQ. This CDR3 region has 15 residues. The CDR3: CASSLAGGSKETQYF. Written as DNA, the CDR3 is TGCGCCAGCAGCTTGGCCGGGGGTTCCAAAGAGACCCAGTACTTC.

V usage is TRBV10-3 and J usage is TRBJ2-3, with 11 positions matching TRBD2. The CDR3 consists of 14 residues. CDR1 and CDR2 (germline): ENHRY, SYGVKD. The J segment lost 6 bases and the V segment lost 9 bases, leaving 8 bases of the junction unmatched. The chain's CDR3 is CAMGSGGAGDTQYF. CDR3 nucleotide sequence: TGTGCCATGGGTAGCGGGGGGGCAGGGGATACGCAGTATTTT.